The 23 T cell receptor beta chains reported below all come from one sample, sequenced in a study of cytomegalovirus exposure and HLA in healthy donors. TCRdb keeps only in-frame clones here, not all; method: immunoSEQ multiplex PCR. The sample holds 150,000 to 200,000 clones, 84% seen once. The sample consisted of PBMCs. These receptors came from a man between 18 and 35 years old in good health and CMV-seropositive.

CDR3 bases: TGTGCCAGCAGCTTAGCGATTGGGGGGAATGGAAACACCATATATTTT. It encodes CASSLAIGGNGNTIYF. The chain links TRBV7-6 to TRBJ1-3; tentatively, D is TRBD1 (5 bases). The V and J ends lost 0 bases and 3 bases respectively, with 12 bases between them. The CDR3 is 16 amino acids. Looked up from germline, CDR1 is SGHVS and CDR2 is FNYEAQ.

This clone appeared a single time. J is TRBJ1-1 and V is TRBV11-2, with 7 bases fitting TRBD1. From germline, CDR1 is SGHAT and CDR2 FQNNGV. J was trimmed by 4 bases and V by 3 bases; bases with no gene match: 8. The CDR3 is 15 residues long. This CDR3 is CASSFTTGAGTEAFF. The CDR3 DNA reads as TGTGCCAGCAGCTTTACCACAGGGGCCGGCACTGAAGCTTTCTTT.

V usage is TRBV30 and J usage is TRBJ1-4; a possible D gene is TRBD1 (5 bases). V shed 4 bases and J shed 8 bases, with 14 bases lying between them. Germline values: CDR1 GTSNPN, CDR2 SVGIG (reference sequence). The CDR3 consists of 13 residues. CDR3 DNA: TGTGCCTGGACCACCTGGGGGGTGGAAAAACTGTTTTTT. It encodes CAWTTWGVEKLFF.

The chain carries TRBV7-9 and TRBJ2-5; 7 nucleotides line up with TRBD1. The CDR3 covers 14 residues. Germline V gene data show CDR1 as SEHNR and CDR2 as FQNEAQ (reference sequence). J lost 7 bases, V lost 1 base, and 6 bases had no gene match. The CDR3 DNA sequence: TGTGCCAGCAGCTTAGAACAGGGGACCGGGACCCAGTACTTC. This translates into CASSLEQGTGTQYF.

The chain is built from TRBV6-5 and TRBJ1-1, with TRBD1 matching over 9 bases. Germline trimming cut 7 bases from V and 8 bases from J; bases unmatched to any gene: 11. There are 14 residues in the CDR3. Germline loops: CDR1 MNHEY, CDR2 SVGAGI. The CDR3 DNA reads as TGTGCCAGCAAAAATGACAGGGGGATCCGGGAAGCTTTCTTT. This codes for CASKNDRGIREAFF.

The chain employs TRBV29-1 and TRBJ1-1, with D tentatively TRBD1 (6 bases). Per germline, CDR1 SQVTM and CDR2 ANQGSEA. Trimming cost V 6 bases and J 6 bases, with 23 bases left between them. The CDR3 is made up of 15 amino acids. The CDR3 DNA reads as TGCAGCGTAGACCGACCCCAGGGGAAATACGCTGAAGCTTTCTTT. Protein product: CSVDRPQGKYAEAFF.

The chain joins TRBV2 to TRBJ2-3, with a weak D call TRBD2 (6 bases). CDR1 is SNHLY and CDR2 is FYNNEI in the germline V gene. With 8 bases removed from V and 2 bases from J, the gap between germline ends came to 14 bases. The CDR3 totals 14 residues. The chain's CDR3 is CASGSGVYTDTQYF. The CDR3 DNA reads as TGTGCCAGCGGGTCGGGGGTATACACAGATACGCAGTATTTT.

This rearrangement joins TRBV28 to TRBJ2-1, with 12 bases matching TRBD2. Trimming removed 0 bases from V and 8 bases from J; junction bases left unmatched: 2. The CDR3 has 15 residues. CDR1 is MDHEN, CDR2 SYDVKM, per germline. The CDR3 spells CASSLWTSGSYEQFF. CDR3 bases: TGTGCCAGCAGTTTATGGACTAGCGGGAGCTATGAGCAGTTCTTC.

The chain links TRBV5-1 to TRBJ2-7, with D possibly TRBD1 on 5 matching bases. The germline V gene encodes CDR1 SGHRS and CDR2 YFSETQ. The CDR3 contains 14 residues. V lost 5 bases to trimming and J lost 4 bases, with 16 bases between them. The CDR3 spells CASRAGPQGYEQYF. DNA for the CDR3: TGCGCCAGCAGGGCCGGGCCCCAGGGATACGAGCAGTACTTC. The whole variable domain, remainder taken from reference TRBV5-1 and TRBJ2-7, is KAGVTQTPRYLIKTRGQQVTLSCSPISGHRSVSWYQQTPGQGLQFLFEYFSETQRNKGNFPGRFSGRQFSNSRSEMNVSTLELGDSALYLCASRAGPQGYEQYFGPGTRLTVT.

This rearrangement joins TRBV7-3 to TRBJ2-2, with 7 bases identical to TRBD2. Germline CDR1 and CDR2: SGHTA and FQGTGA. J was trimmed by 4 bases and V by 5 bases; bases with no gene match: 7. The CDR3 has 15 amino acids. This chain's CDR3 is CASSPTGGATGELFF. DNA of the CDR3: TGTGCCAGCAGCCCAACGGGGGGAGCCACCGGGGAGCTGTTTTTT.

This clone has a single count. The genes are TRBV28 and TRBJ2-7; D might be TRBD1 (6 bases). Germline V gene sequence: CDR1 MDHEN, CDR2 SYDVKM. The length of the CDR3 is 15 residues. V lost 7 bases, J lost 6 bases, and 22 bases lay in between. The CDR3 region is CASTNLVGAGVEQYF. CDR3 nucleotides: TGTGCCAGCACTAATCTCGTGGGGGCGGGTGTCGAGCAGTACTTC.

The chain joins TRBV27 to TRBJ2-2; 9 nucleotides line up with TRBD2. V was pared by 3 bases and J by 2 bases, with 1 base of the junction left unmatched. Germline V lookup: CDR1 MNHEY, CDR2 SMNVEV (reference sequence). The CDR3 spans 15 residues. CDR3 bases: TGTGCCAGCAGTTTGACTAGCGGTAACACCGGGGAGCTGTTTTTT. As protein: CASSLTSGNTGELFF.

This chain links TRBV9 with TRBJ2-7; 8 nucleotides match TRBD2. The CDR3 has 17 residues. Germline lookup yields CDR1 SGDLS and CDR2 YYNGEE. Unmatched junction bases numbered 12, after V lost 3 bases and J lost 1 base. The CDR3 sequence is CASSGPFSSGRSYEQYF. The CDR3 DNA is TGTGCCAGCAGCGGCCCCTTTTCCAGCGGGAGATCCTACGAGCAGTACTTC. Supplemented by reference TRBV9 and TRBJ2-7, the full variable domain reads DSGVTQTPKHLITATGQRVTLRCSPRSGDLSVYWYQQSLDQGLQFLIQYYNGEERAKGNILERFSAQQFPDLHSELNLSSLELGDSALYFCASSGPFSSGRSYEQYFGPGTRLTVT.

This clone has a handful of counts. As DNA, the CDR3 is TGTGCCACCAGCAGAGACCTAGCCGGAGACAATGAGCAGTTCTTC. Translating gives CATSRDLAGDNEQFF. The chain employs TRBV15 and TRBJ2-1, with a possible D match to TRBD2 (5 bases). Per germline, CDR1 LNHNV and CDR2 YYDKDF (reference sequence). Trimming took 0 bases from V and 5 from J, leaving 11 bases between them. CDR3 size: 15 residues.

This clone has only a few counts. This chain uses TRBV18 with TRBJ2-1; 7 nucleotides align to TRBD2. Germline CDR1 is KGHSH and CDR2 is LQKENI. With V trimmed by 2 bases and J by 2 bases, 6 bases remained unmatched. This CDR3 has 16 residues. The chain's CDR3 is CASSPIGGGTYNEQFF. The CDR3 DNA follows: TGTGCCAGCTCACCAATTGGGGGGGGGACCTACAATGAGCAGTTCTTC.

The rearrangement uses TRBV18 and TRBJ2-1, with 8 bases aligning to TRBD2. Germline trimming cut 3 bases from V and 8 bases from J; bases unmatched to any gene: 3. The V gene's germline CDR1 is KGHSH and CDR2 LQKENI. This CDR3 spans 13 amino acids. CDR3 nucleotide sequence: TGTGCCAGCTCACCCCCCGGGAGGGATGAGCAGTTCTTC. Protein product: CASSPPGRDEQFF.

This chain connects TRBV27 to TRBJ1-5, with 8 nucleotides matching TRBD1. This CDR3 spans 15 amino acids. Germline V gene data show CDR1 as MNHEY and CDR2 as SMNVEV (reference sequence). Trimming cost V 1 base and J 4 bases; bases outside gene matches: 3. The CDR3 region has the DNA TGTGCCAGCAGTTTATGGGGGACAGGTAATCAGCCCCAGCATTTT. Amino acid sequence: CASSLWGTGNQPQHF.

The chain employs TRBV27 and TRBJ2-3, with D perhaps matching TRBD1 (6 bases). This CDR3 is 13 amino acids long. Between the trimmed V and J ends, which lost 3 bases and 3 bases, there was a span of 7 bases. The germline CDR1 and CDR2 sequences are MNHEY and SMNVEV (reference sequence). CDR3 DNA sequence: TGTGCCAGCAGTTTTCAGGGGACAGATACGCAGTATTTT. The encoded protein is CASSFQGTDTQYF.

V is TRBV5-4 and J is TRBJ2-3, with D unclear. The CDR3 spans 15 residues. The germline V gene encodes CDR1 SGHNT and CDR2 YYREEE (reference sequence). V was pared by 0 bases and J by 3 bases, with 11 bases between. The CDR3 sequence: CASSLGLGGTDTQYF. The CDR3 region has the DNA TGTGCCAGCAGCTTGGGGCTAGGTGGGACAGATACGCAGTATTTT. The variable domain in full, with the rest retrieved from reference TRBV5-4 and TRBJ2-3, is ETGVTQSPTHLIKTRGQQVTLRCSSQSGHNTVSWYQQALGQGPQFIFQYYREEENGRGNFPPRFSGLQFPNYSSELNVNALELDDSALYLCASSLGLGGTDTQYFGPGTRLTVL.

The chain couples TRBV6-1 to TRBJ2-3; tentative D call: TRBD2 (5 bases). Trimming left V 7 bases short and J 3 bases short, with 14 bases between. CDR1 is MNHNS and CDR2 is SASEGT in the germline V gene. The CDR3 is 14 residues long. The CDR3: CASNLEGLTDTQYF. DNA of the CDR3: TGTGCCAGCAATTTAGAGGGCCTAACAGATACGCAGTATTTT.

This chain links TRBV5-1 with TRBJ2-3, with 10 bases lining up with TRBD2. The V and J ends lost 3 bases and 2 bases, in that order; junction bases with no gene match: 15. Germline V gives CDR1 SGHRS, CDR2 YFSETQ. The CDR3 has 19 residues. CDR3 in amino acids: CASSSLAGKTPFSTDTQYF. CDR3 in DNA: TGCGCCAGCAGCTCACTAGCGGGAAAGACCCCGTTTTCCACAGATACGCAGTATTTT.

DNA for the CDR3: TGTGCCAGCAGTTCTCCGGGGTTAACTCAGCCCCAGCATTTT. This sequence encodes CASSSPGLTQPQHF. This chain connects TRBV28 to TRBJ1-5; D unclear. The CDR3 is 14 amino acids. Between the trimmed V and J ends, which lost 4 bases and 6 bases, there was a span of 13 bases. The germline V gene has CDR1 MDHEN and CDR2 SYDVKM.

The chain employs TRBV9 and TRBJ2-2, with a possible D match to TRBD1 (5 bases). From germline, CDR1 is SGDLS and CDR2 YYNGEE. V gave up 4 bases and J gave up 6 bases, with 16 bases separating them. CDR3 length equals 15 residues. Written as DNA, the CDR3 is TGTGCCAGCAGCCCTACGATGCAGGGCCCCGGGGAGCTGTTTTTT. Translation: CASSPTMQGPGELFF.